A single sample gave rise to the 11 T cell receptor beta chains below, sequenced in a study of radiotherapy plus CTLA-4 blockade in lung cancer. The assay was immunoSEQ multiplex PCR, and TCRdb's table has in-frame clones only and misses some. This sample carries about 49,000 clones, more than 75% of them seen once, and the ten largest clones take around a quarter. This sample comprised peripheral blood, obtained from a patient treated with radiotherapy plus ipilimumab. The receptors derive from a human donor with non-small cell lung cancer whose response to radiotherapy plus ipilimumab could not be evaluated.

This sequence joins TRBV7-2 and TRBJ2-2; perhaps TRBD1 as D (5 bases). This CDR3 region has 13 residues. The V gene's germline CDR1 is SGHTA and CDR2 FQGNSA. V was clipped by 2 bases and J by 6 bases, with 7 bases between them. The DNA for the CDR3 is TGTGCCAGCAGCTTAAAGGGGCCCGGGGAGCTGTTTTTT. Its translation: CASSLKGPGELFF.

The sample holds a few counts of this clone. The chain employs TRBV15 and TRBJ1-5; 7 bases fit TRBD1. The V gene end was trimmed by 3 bases and the J gene end by 7 bases; junction bases not matched to a gene: 6. In germline, CDR1 is LNHNV, CDR2 YYDKDF (reference sequence). The length of the CDR3 is 14 residues. CDR3 sequence: CATSRTGSSQPQHF. The DNA of the CDR3 is TGTGCCACCAGCAGGACAGGGAGTTCACAGCCCCAGCATTTT.

The table lists this clone with a count of one. This chain links TRBV4-1 with TRBJ1-1; D perhaps matches TRBD1 (5 bases). Germline V lookup: CDR1 MGHRA, CDR2 YSYEKL. V was trimmed by 3 bases and J by 2 bases, leaving 13 bases between them. This CDR3 region has 15 residues. The chain's CDR3 is CASSHRTQGNTEAFF. CDR3 DNA sequence: TGCGCCAGCAGCCACCGAACTCAGGGCAACACTGAAGCTTTCTTT.

V is TRBV6-1 and J is TRBJ2-7; 8 bases are a match to TRBD1. Germline V CDR1 and CDR2: MNHNS, SASEGT. The CDR3 is made up of 14 amino acids. The V gene end was trimmed by 1 base and the J gene end by 4 bases; junction bases not matched to a gene: 3. The CDR3 bases are TGTGCCAGCAGTGAAGGGACAGGGTTATACGAGCAGTACTTC. Its translation: CASSEGTGLYEQYF.

The V and J genes are TRBV4-3 and TRBJ2-3; D gene ambiguous. V lost 3 bases and J lost 3, with 13 bases in between. This CDR3 is 15 amino acids long. Germline V lookup: CDR1 LGHNA, CDR2 YSLEER. The CDR3 region has the DNA TGCGCCAGCAGCCAGGCCTCCCATTGGACAGATACGCAGTATTTT. Translated: CASSQASHWTDTQYF.

V is TRBV19 and J is TRBJ2-1; D gene uncertain. Germline CDR1 is LNHDA and CDR2 is SQIVND (reference sequence). V was pared by 0 bases and J by 9 bases, with 9 bases between. This CDR3 comprises 13 residues. The CDR3 sequence: CASSIDLRGEQFF. The CDR3 coding sequence is TGTGCCAGTAGTATAGATCTGAGAGGTGAGCAGTTCTTC.

The genes are TRBV19 and TRBJ2-1; TRBD1 aligns across 8 bases. Trimming removed 5 bases from V and 4 bases from J; junction bases left unmatched: 16. CDR3 length equals 18 residues. Per the germline V gene, CDR1 is LNHDA and CDR2 is SQIVND (reference sequence). CDR3: CASSSRHPQGATYNEQFF. CDR3 DNA sequence: TGTGCCAGTAGTTCACGTCACCCCCAGGGGGCTACTTACAATGAGCAGTTCTTC.

The rearrangement joins TRBV9 to TRBJ2-3; D is undetermined. CDR1 is SGDLS, CDR2 YYNGEE, per germline. The V end lost 8 bases, the J end lost 1 base, and 14 bases lay between the germline ends. This CDR3 has 14 amino acids. CDR3 sequence (DNA): TGTGCCAGTCAGAGGCAGCTACGCACAGATACGCAGTATTTT. Translation gives CASQRQLRTDTQYF.

The chain couples TRBV10-3 to TRBJ2-7; 12 nucleotides agree with TRBD2. Germline lookup yields CDR1 ENHRY and CDR2 SYGVKD. The CDR3 is 16 residues long. The junction had 13 bases not matched to a gene; V was cut back by 10 bases and J by 3 bases. CDR3 sequence: CATWGGLAGGNYEQYF. CDR3 nucleotides: TGTGCCACATGGGGGGGACTAGCGGGCGGGAACTACGAGCAGTACTTC.

This rearrangement joins TRBV4-3 to TRBJ1-5; D is perhaps TRBD1 (6 bases). This CDR3 has 15 residues. V lost 1 base, J lost 3 bases, and 10 bases lay in between. Germline CDR1 reads LGHNA; CDR2 reads YSLEER. As DNA, the CDR3 is TGCGCCAGCAGCCAAGCGAACAGGGTCAATCAGCCCCAGCATTTT. Translated, it gives CASSQANRVNQPQHF.

This chain joins TRBV21-1 and TRBJ2-7; the table's D call, TRBD1, has no DNA check behind it. TRBV21-1 is termed a pseudogene. The CDR3 totals 16 residues. CDR3 protein: CASSNCYRDTSYEQYF. The DNA for the CDR3 is TGTGCCAGCAGCAATTGCTACCGGGACACTTCCTACGAGCAGTACTTC.